One and the same sample provided the 2 T cell receptor beta chains below, sequenced in a study of CD8 T cells in Susac syndrome. Random hexamers were used to reverse transcribe the RNA input (about 0.45 to 1 ug). TCRdb processed the immunoSEQ multiplex PCR reads anew with MiXCR; each CDR3 protein has one entry. The sample consists of about 300,000 distinct CDR3 sequences, 89% of them appearing once. Source material: CD8+ T cells from PBMCs. The receptors derive from a human donor with multiple sclerosis.

The chain has TRBV11-3 and TRBJ2-2; a possible D gene is TRBD2 (5 bases). This CDR3 has 16 residues. Germline V gives CDR1 SGHNT, CDR2 YENEEA. The V and J ends lost 5 bases and 2 bases respectively, with 15 bases between them. CDR3 nucleotides: TGTGCCAGCAGCCCAGCTGGACTGGGAAACACCGGGGAGCTGTTTTTT. Its translation is CASSPAGLGNTGELFF.

The chain is built from TRBV29-1 and TRBJ2-3; D not certain. The CDR3 has 13 residues. CDR1 and CDR2 from the germline V gene are SQVTM and ANQGSEA. Trimming cost V 1 base and J 0 bases, with 5 bases left between them. In DNA, the CDR3 is TGCAGCGTTGAAGCGTTTAGCACAGATACGCAGTATTTT. Protein: CSVEAFSTDTQYF.